This T cell receptor (beta chain) appears in the sequencing data of a study of cytomegalovirus exposure and HLA in healthy donors. About the research overall: From HLA-typed donors, an early data release held roughly 80 million unique TCRs.

Comment on this clone: The target antigen is unknown.

Findings of the study overall: Excluded were some V segments that proved indistinguishable, including TRBV6-2 and TRBV6-3. Later on, analysis showed that most CMV-associated TCR beta chains appeared to be HLA-restricted.

The CDR3 covers 15 residues. J was trimmed by 2 bases and V by 0 bases; bases with no gene match: 2. Germline V lookup: CDR1 SGDLS, CDR2 YYNGEE. PCR employed 60 Vbeta and 13 Jbeta primers. As originally analysed: In a later analysis, the count reached about 80 million unique TCR beta chains, with about 11 million shared. Sequencing was performed with immunoSEQ multiplex PCR; in TCRdb, only in-frame clones are kept and a portion is missing. The V and J calls and clone size were taken over from that table, and D and trimming were inferred from the DNA. The table has some 100,000 clones, 79% seen once. The V gene is TRBV9, the J gene TRBJ2-3; TRBD2 agrees at 8 bases. The sample consisted of PBMCs. The receptor was isolated from a male donor in good health and CMV-seropositive. In nucleotides, the CDR3 is TGTGCCAGCAGCGTAGGAGCGGGGGACACAGATACGCAGTATTTT. This translates into CASSVGAGDTDTQYF. The full variable domain, in which reference TRBV9 and TRBJ2-3 provide the parts outside the CDR3, is DSGVTQTPKHLITATGQRVTLRCSPRSGDLSVYWYQQSLDQGLQFLIQYYNGEERAKGNILERFSAQQFPDLHSELNLSSLELGDSALYFCASSVGAGDTDTQYFGPGTRLTVL.